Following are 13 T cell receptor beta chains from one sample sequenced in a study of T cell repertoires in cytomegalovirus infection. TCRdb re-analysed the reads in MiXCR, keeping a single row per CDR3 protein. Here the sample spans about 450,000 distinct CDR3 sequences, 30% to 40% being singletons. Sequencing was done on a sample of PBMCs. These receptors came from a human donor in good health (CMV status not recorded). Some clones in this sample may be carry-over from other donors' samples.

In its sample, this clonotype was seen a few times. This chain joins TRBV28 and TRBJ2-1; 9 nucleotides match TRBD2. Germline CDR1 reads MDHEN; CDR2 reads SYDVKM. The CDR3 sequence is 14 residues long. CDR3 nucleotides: TGTAGAACCCTCGCGGGGGGGGTTCGCAATGAGCAGTTCTTC. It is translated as CRTLAGGVRNEQFF.

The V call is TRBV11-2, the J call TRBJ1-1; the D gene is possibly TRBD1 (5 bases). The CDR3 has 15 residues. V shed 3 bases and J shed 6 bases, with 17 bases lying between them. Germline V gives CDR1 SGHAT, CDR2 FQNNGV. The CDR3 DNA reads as TGTGCCAGCAGCTTGGCCGGGGCATTGGTGGCTGAAGCTTTCTTT. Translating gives CASSLAGALVAEAFF.

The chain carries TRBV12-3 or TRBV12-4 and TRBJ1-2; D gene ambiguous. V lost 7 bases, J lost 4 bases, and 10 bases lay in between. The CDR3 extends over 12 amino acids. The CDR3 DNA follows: TGTGCCAGCACTCAAAGTGGCTATGGCTACACCTTC. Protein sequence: CASTQSGYGYTF.

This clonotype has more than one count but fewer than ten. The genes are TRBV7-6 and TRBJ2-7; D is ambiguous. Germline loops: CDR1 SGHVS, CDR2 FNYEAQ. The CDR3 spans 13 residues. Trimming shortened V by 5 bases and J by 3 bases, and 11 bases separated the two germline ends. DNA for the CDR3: TGTGCCAGCAGCCCAGTGGGCCGCTACGAGCAGTACTTC. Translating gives CASSPVGRYEQYF.

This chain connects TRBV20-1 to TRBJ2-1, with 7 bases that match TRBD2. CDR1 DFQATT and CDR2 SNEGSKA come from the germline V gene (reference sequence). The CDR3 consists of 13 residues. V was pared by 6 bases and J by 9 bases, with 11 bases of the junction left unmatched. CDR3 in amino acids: CSASGDVGGEQFF. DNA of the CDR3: TGCAGTGCGAGCGGGGACGTCGGGGGTGAGCAGTTCTTC.

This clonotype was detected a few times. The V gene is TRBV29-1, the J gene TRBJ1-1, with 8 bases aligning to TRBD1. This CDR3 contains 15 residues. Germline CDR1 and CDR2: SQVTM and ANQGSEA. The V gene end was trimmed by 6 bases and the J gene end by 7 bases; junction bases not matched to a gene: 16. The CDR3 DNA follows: TGCAGCGTGAAGGAAACAGGGGGAGTACGGGGTGAAGCTTTCTTT. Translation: CSVKETGGVRGEAFF. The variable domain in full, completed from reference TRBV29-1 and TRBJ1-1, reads SAVISQKPSRDICQRGTSLTIQCQVDSQVTMMFWYRQQPGQSLTLIATANQGSEATYESGFVIDKFPISRPNLTFSTLTVSNMSPEDSSIYLCSVKETGGVRGEAFFGQGTRLTVV.

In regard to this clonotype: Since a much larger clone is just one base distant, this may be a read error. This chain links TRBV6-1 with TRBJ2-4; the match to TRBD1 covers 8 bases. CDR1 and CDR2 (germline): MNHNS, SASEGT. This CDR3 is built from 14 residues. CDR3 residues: CASSGTGGRDIPYF. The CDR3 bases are TGTGCCAGCAGTGGAACAGGGGGTAGGGACATTCCGTACTTC.

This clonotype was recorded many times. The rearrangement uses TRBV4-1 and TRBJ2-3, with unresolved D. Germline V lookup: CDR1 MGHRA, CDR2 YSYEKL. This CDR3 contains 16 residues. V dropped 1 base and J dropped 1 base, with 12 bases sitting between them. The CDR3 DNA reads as TGCGCCAGCAGCCAAGGCAACTCAATGGGCACAGATACGCAGTATTTT. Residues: CASSQGNSMGTDTQYF.

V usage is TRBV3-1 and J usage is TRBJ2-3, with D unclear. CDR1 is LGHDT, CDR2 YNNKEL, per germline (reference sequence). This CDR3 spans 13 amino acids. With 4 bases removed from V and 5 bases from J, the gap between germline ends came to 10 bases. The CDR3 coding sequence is TGTGCCAGCAGCCGGCAGGTTTTAGATACGCAGTATTTT. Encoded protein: CASSRQVLDTQYF.

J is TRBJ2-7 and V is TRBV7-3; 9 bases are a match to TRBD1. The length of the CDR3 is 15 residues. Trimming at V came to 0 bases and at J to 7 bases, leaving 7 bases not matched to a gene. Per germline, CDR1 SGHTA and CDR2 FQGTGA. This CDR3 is CASSLTGGQGGEQYF. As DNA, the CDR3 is TGTGCCAGCAGCTTAACGGGGGGACAGGGTGGAGAGCAGTACTTC. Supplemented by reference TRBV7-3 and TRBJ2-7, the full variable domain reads GAGVSQTPSNKVTEKGKYVELRCDPISGHTALYWYRQSLGQGPEFLIYFQGTGAADDSGLPNDRFFAVRPEGSVSTLKIQRTERGDSAVYLCASSLTGGQGGEQYFGPGTRLTVT.

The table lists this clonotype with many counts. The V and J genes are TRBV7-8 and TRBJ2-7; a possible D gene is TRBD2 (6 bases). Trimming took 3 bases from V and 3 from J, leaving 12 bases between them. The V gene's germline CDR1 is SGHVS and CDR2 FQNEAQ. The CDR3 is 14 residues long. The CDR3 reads CASSFGGLNYEQYF. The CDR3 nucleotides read TGTGCCAGCAGCTTCGGGGGACTCAACTACGAGCAGTACTTC. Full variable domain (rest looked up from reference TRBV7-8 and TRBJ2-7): GAGVSQSPRYKVAKRGQDVALRCDPISGHVSLFWYQQALGQGPEFLTYFQNEAQLDKSGLPSDRFFAERPEGSVSTLKIQRTQQEDSAVYLCASSFGGLNYEQYFGPGTRLTVT.

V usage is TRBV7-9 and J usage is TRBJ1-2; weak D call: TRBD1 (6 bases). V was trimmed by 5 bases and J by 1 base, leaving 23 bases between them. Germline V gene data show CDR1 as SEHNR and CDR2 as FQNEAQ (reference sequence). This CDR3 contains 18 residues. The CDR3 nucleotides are TGTGCCAGCAGCCTACTTAGAGCAGGGGAGCGGGATAACTATGGCTACACCTTC. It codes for CASSLLRAGERDNYGYTF.

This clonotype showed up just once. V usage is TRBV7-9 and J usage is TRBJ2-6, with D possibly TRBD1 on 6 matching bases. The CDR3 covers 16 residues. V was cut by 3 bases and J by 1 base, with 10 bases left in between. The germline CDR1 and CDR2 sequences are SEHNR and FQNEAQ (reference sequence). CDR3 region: CASSFTTGSGANVLTF. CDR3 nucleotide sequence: TGTGCCAGCAGCTTTACCACAGGGTCTGGGGCCAACGTCCTGACTTTC.